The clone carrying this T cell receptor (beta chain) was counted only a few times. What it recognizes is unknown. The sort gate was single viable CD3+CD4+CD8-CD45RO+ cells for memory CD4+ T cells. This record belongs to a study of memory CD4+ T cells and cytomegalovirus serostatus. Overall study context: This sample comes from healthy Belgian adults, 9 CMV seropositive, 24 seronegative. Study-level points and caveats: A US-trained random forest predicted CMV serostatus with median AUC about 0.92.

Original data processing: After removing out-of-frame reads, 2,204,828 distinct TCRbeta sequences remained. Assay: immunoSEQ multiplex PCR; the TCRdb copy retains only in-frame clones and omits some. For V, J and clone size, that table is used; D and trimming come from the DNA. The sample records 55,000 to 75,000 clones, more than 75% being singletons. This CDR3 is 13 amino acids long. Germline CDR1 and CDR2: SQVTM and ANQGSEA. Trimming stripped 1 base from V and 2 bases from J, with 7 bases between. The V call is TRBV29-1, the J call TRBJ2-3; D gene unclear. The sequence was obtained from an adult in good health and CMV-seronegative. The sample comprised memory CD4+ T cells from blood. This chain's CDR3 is CSVEVHSTDTQYF. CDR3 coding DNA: TGCAGCGTTGAAGTGCACTCCACAGATACGCAGTATTTT.